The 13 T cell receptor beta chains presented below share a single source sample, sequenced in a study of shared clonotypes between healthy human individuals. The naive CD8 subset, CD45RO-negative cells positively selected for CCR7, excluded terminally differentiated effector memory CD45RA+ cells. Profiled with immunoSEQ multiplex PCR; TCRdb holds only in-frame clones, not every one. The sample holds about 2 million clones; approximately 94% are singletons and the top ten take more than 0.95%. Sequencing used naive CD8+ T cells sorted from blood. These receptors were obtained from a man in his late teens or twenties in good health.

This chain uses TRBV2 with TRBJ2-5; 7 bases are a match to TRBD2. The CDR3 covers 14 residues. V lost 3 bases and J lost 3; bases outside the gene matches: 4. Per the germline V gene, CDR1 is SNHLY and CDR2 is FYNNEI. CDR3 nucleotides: TGTGCCAGCAGTGAGCTAGCGGTTAAAGAGACCCAGTACTTC. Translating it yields CASSELAVKETQYF.

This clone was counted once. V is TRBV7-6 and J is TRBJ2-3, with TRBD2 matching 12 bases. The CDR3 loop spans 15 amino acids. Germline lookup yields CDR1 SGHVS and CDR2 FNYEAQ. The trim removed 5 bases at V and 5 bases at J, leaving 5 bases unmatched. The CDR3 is CASSLLAGGLDTQYF. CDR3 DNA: TGTGCCAGCAGCCTACTAGCGGGAGGATTAGATACGCAGTATTTT.

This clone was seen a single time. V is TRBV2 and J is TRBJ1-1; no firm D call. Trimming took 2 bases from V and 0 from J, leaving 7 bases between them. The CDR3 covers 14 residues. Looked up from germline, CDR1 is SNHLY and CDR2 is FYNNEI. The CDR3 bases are TGTGCCAGCAGTGAACAGTACATGAACACTGAAGCTTTCTTT. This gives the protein CASSEQYMNTEAFF.

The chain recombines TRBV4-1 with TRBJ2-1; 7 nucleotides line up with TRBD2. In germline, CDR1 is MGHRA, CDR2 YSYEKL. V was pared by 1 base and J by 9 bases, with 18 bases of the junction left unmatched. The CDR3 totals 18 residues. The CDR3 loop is CASSQGIAGTRRGFEQFF. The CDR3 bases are TGCGCCAGCAGCCAAGGGATAGCGGGCACCCGGAGAGGCTTTGAGCAGTTCTTC.

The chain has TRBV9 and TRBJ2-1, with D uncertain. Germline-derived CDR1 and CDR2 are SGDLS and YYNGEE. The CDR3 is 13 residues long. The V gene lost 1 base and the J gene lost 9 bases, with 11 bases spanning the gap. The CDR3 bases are TGTGCCAGCAGCGTAATAGCCCACGGTGAGCAGTTCTTC. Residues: CASSVIAHGEQFF.

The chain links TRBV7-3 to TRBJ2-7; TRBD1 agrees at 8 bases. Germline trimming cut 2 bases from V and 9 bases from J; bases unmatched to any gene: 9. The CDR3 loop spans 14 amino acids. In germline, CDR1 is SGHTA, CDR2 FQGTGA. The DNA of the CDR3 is TGTGCCAGCAGCTTACGGGACAGGCCGAGGGGGCAGTACTTC. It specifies CASSLRDRPRGQYF.

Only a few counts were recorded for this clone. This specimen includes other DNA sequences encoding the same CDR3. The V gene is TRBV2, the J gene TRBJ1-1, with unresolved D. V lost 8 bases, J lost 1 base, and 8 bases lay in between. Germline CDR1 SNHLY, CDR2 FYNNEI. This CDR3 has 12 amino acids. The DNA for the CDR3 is TGTGCCAGCGTCCTTACGAACACTGAAGCTTTCTTT. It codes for CASVLTNTEAFF.

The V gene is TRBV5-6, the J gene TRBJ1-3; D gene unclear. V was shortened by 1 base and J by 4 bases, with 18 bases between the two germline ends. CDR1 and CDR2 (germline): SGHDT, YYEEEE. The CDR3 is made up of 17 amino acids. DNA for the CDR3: TGTGCCAGCAGCTTGTTTGAGGGTTTGACGGAAGGAAACACCATATATTTT. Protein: CASSLFEGLTEGNTIYF.

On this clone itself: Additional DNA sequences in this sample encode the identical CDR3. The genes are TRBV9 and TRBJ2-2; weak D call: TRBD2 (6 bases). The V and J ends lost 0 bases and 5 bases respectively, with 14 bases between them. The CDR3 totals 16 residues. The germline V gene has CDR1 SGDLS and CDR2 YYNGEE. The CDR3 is CASSVEGLARTGELFF. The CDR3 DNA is TGTGCCAGCAGCGTAGAAGGGCTAGCGAGGACCGGGGAGCTGTTTTTT.

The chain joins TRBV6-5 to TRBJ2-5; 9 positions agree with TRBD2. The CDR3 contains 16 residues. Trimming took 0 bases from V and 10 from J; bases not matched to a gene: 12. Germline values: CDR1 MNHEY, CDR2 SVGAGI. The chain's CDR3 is CASSYSASGTPVGQYF. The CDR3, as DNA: TGTGCCAGCAGTTACTCGGCTAGCGGGACCCCCGTGGGCCAGTACTTC.

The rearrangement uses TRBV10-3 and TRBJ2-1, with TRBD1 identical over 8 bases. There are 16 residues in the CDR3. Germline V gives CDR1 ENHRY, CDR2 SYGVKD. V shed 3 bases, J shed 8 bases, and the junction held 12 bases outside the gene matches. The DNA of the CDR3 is TGTGCCATCAGTGACCCGGACAGGGTTTCTATAGATGAGCAGTTCTTC. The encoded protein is CAISDPDRVSIDEQFF.

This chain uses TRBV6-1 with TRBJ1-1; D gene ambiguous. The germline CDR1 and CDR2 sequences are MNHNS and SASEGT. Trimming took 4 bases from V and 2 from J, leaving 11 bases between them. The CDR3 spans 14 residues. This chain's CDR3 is CASSVDWSNTEAFF. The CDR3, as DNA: TGTGCCAGCAGTGTTGACTGGAGTAACACTGAAGCTTTCTTT.

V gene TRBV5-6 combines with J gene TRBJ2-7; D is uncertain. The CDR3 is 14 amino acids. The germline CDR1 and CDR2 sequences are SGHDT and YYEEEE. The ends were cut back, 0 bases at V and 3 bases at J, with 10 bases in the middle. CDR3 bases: TGTGCCAGCAGCTTGGGACCTTCCCTCTACGAGCAGTACTTC. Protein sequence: CASSLGPSLYEQYF.